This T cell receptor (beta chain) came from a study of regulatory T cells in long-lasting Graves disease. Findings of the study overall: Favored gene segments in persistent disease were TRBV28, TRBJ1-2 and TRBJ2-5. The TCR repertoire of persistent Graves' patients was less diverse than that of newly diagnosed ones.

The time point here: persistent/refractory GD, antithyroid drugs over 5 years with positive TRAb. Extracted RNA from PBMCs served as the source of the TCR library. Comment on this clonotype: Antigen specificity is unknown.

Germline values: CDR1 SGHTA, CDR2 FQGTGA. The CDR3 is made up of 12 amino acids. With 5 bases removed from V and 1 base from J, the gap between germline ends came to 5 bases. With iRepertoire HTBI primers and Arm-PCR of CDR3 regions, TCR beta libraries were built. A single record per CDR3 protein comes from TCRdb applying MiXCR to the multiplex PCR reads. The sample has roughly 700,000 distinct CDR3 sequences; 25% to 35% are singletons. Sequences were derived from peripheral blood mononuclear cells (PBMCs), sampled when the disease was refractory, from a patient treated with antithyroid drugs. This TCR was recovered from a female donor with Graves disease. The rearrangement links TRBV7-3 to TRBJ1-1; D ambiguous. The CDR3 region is CASSATNTEAFF. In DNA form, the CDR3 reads TGTGCCAGCAGCGCAACGAACACTGAAGCTTTCTTT.